This entry lists 10 T cell receptor beta chains sequenced from one sample in a study of high-grade serous ovarian cancer treatment subgroups. Tumor samples were taken before definitive surgery or chemotherapy. TCRdb keeps only in-frame clones here, not all; method: immunoSEQ multiplex PCR. The sample lists approximately 6,600 clones, approximately 79% occurring once. Source material: tumor tissue. The receptors stem from a human donor with high-grade serous ovarian cancer.

The rearrangement joins TRBV30 to TRBJ2-2; D gene uncertain. Germline CDR1 GTSNPN, CDR2 SVGIG (reference sequence). The CDR3 has 11 amino acids. V was clipped by 1 base and J by 5 bases, with 2 bases between them. CDR3 loop: CAWSETGELFF. The DNA for the CDR3 is TGTGCCTGGAGTGAAACCGGGGAGCTGTTTTTT. Based on the CDR3 plus reference TRBV30 and TRBJ2-2, the full variable domain is SQTIHQWPATLVQPVGSPLSLECTVEGTSNPNLYWYRQAAGRGLQLLFYSVGIGQISSEVPQNLSASRPQDRQFILSSKKLLLSDSGFYLCAWSETGELFFGEGSRLTVL.

V is TRBV4-1 and J is TRBJ1-2; 8 nucleotides match TRBD1. J was trimmed by 1 base and V by 4 bases; bases with no gene match: 5. The CDR3 has 15 amino acids. Germline V gives CDR1 MGHRA, CDR2 YSYEKL. The CDR3 DNA sequence: TGCGCCAGCAGCCGCAGACAGGGGTTTAACTATGGCTACACCTTC. Amino acid sequence: CASSRRQGFNYGYTF.

The chain links TRBV5-3 to TRBJ1-2; D is perhaps TRBD1 (5 bases). TRBV5-3 is labeled an ORF, and its function is uncertain. Trimming left V 0 bases short and J 1 base short, with 10 bases between. The CDR3 length is 15 residues. CDR3 in amino acids: CARSLAGALNYGYTF. The CDR3 DNA sequence: TGTGCCAGAAGCTTGGCCGGGGCGCTTAACTATGGCTACACCTTC.

The chain recombines TRBV7-2 with TRBJ1-4; TRBD1 is a possible D gene (5 bases). The germline CDR1 and CDR2 sequences are SGHTA and FQGNSA. Deletions cut 5 bases from V and 5 bases from J, with 12 bases between. CDR3 size: 14 residues. CDR3 residues: CASSPRDGNEKLFF. Written as DNA, the CDR3 is TGTGCCAGCAGCCCAAGGGACGGAAATGAAAAACTGTTTTTT.

The rearrangement joins TRBV5-1 to TRBJ2-3; D is unclear. CDR1 and CDR2 from the germline V gene are SGHRS and YFSETQ. The CDR3 runs to 14 residues. V lost 0 bases and J 5 bases, leaving 10 bases between the germline ends. The CDR3 sequence is CASSLGQAGDTQYF. The CDR3 DNA sequence: TGCGCCAGCAGCTTGGGTCAGGCCGGAGATACGCAGTATTTT.

The chain employs TRBV30 and TRBJ1-1, with a possible D match to TRBD1 (5 bases). The CDR3 runs to 12 residues. V was trimmed by 6 bases and J by 2 bases, leaving 10 bases between them. Germline lookup yields CDR1 GTSNPN and CDR2 SVGIG (reference sequence). For the CDR3, the DNA is TGTGCCTGTACTCAGGGAAACACTGAAGCTTTCTTT. This sequence encodes CACTQGNTEAFF.

The CDR3 loop reads CSVDSRAGGVLGTQYF. For the CDR3, the DNA is TGCAGCGTTGATAGTCGGGCGGGAGGGGTTTTGGGTACGCAGTATTTT. V gene TRBV29-1 combines with J gene TRBJ2-3; 9 bases agree with TRBD2. After removal of 3 bases from V and 8 bases from J, the junction contained 15 bases not matched to a gene. The germline CDR1 and CDR2 sequences are SQVTM and ANQGSEA. The CDR3 runs to 16 residues.

The chain is built from TRBV11-2 and TRBJ2-1, with TRBD2 matching 12 bases. V trimming: 3 bases; J trimming: 0 bases; junction bases outside the gene matches: 6. Germline V gene lookup returns CDR1 SGHAT and CDR2 FQNNGV. The CDR3 covers 18 residues. CDR3 DNA: TGTGCCAGCAGCTTTGGGACTAGCGGGTACAGCTCCTACAATGAGCAGTTCTTC. Residues: CASSFGTSGYSSYNEQFF.

V is TRBV4-3 and J is TRBJ2-7; D unresolved. The CDR3 has 13 amino acids. The V end lost 0 bases, the J end lost 4 bases, and 7 bases lay between the germline ends. The germline CDR1 and CDR2 sequences are LGHNA and YSLEER. This CDR3 reads CASSQDFGYEQYF. The CDR3 DNA reads TGCGCCAGCAGCCAAGATTTTGGGTACGAGCAGTACTTC.

V usage is TRBV11-2 and J usage is TRBJ1-1; D is uncertain. The CDR3 length is 15 residues. Trimming removed 7 bases from V and 4 bases from J, with 19 bases in between. Per germline, CDR1 SGHAT and CDR2 FQNNGV. Written as DNA, the CDR3 is TGTGCCAGCACCATTAGAGGAGGCCGGTCCACTGAAGCTTTCTTT. Translating gives CASTIRGGRSTEAFF.